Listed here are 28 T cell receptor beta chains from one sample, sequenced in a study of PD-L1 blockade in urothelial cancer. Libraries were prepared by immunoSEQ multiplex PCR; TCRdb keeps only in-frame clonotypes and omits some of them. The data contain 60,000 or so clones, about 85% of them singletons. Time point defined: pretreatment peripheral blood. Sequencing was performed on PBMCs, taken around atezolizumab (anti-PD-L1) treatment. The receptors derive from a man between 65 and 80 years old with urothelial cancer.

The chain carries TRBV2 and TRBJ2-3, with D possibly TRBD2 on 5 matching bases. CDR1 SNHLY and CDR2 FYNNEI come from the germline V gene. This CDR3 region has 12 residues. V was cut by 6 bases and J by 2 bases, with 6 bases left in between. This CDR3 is CASRLATDTQYF. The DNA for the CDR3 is TGTGCCAGCAGGCTAGCCACAGATACGCAGTATTTT.

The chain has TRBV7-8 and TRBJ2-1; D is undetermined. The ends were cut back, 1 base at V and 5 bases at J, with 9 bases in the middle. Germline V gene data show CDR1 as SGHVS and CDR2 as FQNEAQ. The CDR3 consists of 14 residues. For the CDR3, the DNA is TGTGCCAGCAGCTTAGGAAGTTGGCACAATGAGCAGTTCTTC. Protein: CASSLGSWHNEQFF.

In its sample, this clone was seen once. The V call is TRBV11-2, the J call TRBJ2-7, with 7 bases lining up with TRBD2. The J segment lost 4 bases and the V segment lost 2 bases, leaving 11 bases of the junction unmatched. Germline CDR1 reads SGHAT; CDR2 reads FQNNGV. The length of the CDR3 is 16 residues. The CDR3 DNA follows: TGTGCCAGCAGCTTATTGGGCGGGAGTCTTTCGTACGAGCAGTACTTC. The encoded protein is CASSLLGGSLSYEQYF.

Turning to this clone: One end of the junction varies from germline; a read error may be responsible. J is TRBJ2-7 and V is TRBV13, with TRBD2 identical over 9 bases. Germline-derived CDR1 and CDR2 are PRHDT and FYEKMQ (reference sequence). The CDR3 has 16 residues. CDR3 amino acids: CASSLGSASGTYEQYF. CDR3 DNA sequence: TGTGCCAGCAGCCTAGGTTCGGCTAGCGGGACGTACGAGCAGTACTTC. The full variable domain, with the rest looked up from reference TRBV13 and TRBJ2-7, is AAGVIQSPRHLIKEKRETATLKCYPIPRHDTVYWYQQGPGQDPQFLISFYEKMQSDKGSIPDRFSAQQFSDYHSELNMSSLELGDSALYFCASSLGSASGTYEQYFGPGTRLTVT.

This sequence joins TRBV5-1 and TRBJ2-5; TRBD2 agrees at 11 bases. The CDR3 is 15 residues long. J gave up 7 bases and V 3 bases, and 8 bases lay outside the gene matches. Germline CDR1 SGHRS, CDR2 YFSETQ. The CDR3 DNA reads TGCGCCAGCAGCTATAGCGGGAGGGACCAGGGGACCCAGTACTTC. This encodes CASSYSGRDQGTQYF.

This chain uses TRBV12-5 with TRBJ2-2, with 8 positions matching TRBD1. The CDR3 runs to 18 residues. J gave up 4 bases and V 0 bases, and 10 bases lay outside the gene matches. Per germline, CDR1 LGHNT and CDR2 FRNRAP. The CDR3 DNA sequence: TGTGCTAGTGGTTTGGTAAGGGGCCAGGGGGCGGGCACCGGGGAGCTGTTTTTT. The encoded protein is CASGLVRGQGAGTGELFF.

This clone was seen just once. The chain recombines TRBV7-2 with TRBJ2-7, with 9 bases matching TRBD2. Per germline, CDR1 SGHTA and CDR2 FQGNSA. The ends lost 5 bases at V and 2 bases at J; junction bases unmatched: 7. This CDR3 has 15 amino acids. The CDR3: CASSPSGAGPYEQYF. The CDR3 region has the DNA TGTGCCAGCAGCCCTAGCGGGGCGGGACCCTACGAGCAGTACTTC.

The CDR3 nucleotides are TGTGCCAGCAGTGACTGGCGGGCCCCTAGCACCGGGGAGCTGTTTTTT. As protein: CASSDWRAPSTGELFF. The V call is TRBV2, the J call TRBJ2-2, with D perhaps TRBD2 (5 bases). CDR3 length: 16 amino acids. Germline CDR1 is SNHLY and CDR2 is FYNNEI. The V and J ends lost 3 bases and 4 bases respectively, with 15 bases between them.

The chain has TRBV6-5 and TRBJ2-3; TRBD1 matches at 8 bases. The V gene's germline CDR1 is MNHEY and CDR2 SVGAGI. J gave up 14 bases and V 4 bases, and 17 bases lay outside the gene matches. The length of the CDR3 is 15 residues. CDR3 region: CASSFTRGRGRYAYF. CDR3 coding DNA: TGTGCCAGCAGTTTCACCAGGGGGCGCGGAAGATACGCGTATTTT.

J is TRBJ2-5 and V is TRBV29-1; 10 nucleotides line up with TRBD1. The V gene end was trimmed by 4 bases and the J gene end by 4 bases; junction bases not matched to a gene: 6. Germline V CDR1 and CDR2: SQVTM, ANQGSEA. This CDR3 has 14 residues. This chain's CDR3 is CSVADRGTGETQYF. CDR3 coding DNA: TGCAGCGTTGCGGACAGGGGGACGGGAGAGACCCAGTACTTC.

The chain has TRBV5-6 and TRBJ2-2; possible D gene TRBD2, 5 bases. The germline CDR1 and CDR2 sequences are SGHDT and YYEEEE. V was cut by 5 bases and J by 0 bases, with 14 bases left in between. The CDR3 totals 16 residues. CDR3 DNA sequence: TGTGCCAGCAGATCCCGGCGGGTGGCGAACACCGGGGAGCTGTTTTTT. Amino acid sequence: CASRSRRVANTGELFF.

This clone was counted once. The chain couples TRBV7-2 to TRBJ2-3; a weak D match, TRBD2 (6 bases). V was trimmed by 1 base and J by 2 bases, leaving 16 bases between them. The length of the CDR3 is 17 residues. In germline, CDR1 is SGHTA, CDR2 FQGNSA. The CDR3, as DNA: TGTGCCAGCAGCTTAGATCCCACTAGCAGCTACACAGATACGCAGTATTTT. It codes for CASSLDPTSSYTDTQYF.

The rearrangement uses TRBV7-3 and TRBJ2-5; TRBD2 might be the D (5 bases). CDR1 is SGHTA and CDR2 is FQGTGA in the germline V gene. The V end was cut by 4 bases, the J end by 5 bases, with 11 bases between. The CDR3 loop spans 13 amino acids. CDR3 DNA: TGTGCCAGCAGCTCGGCCCGAGGGGAGACCCAGTACTTC. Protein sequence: CASSSARGETQYF.

DNA for the CDR3: TGCAGCGCTGGGACAGGGGGGCTCATCACTGAAGCTTTCTTT. This gives the protein CSAGTGGLITEAFF. This chain uses TRBV29-1 with TRBJ1-1; TRBD1 agrees at 11 bases. With 7 bases clipped from V and 4 bases from J, the junction kept 8 bases outside the gene matches. Germline CDR1 SQVTM, CDR2 ANQGSEA. This CDR3 spans 14 amino acids.

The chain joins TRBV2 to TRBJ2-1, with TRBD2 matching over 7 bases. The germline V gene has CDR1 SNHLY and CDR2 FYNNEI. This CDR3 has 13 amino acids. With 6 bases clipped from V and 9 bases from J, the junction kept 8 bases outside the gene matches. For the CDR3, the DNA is TGTGCCAGCAGCGAGAGGCAGCGGGGTGAGCAGTTCTTC. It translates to CASSERQRGEQFF.

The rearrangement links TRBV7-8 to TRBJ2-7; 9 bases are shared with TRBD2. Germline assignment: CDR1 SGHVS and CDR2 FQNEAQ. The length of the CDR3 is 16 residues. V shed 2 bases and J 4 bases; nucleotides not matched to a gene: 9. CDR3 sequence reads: CASSLWSSGGAYEQYF. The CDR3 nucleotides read TGTGCCAGCAGCTTATGGAGTAGCGGGGGAGCTTACGAGCAGTACTTC.

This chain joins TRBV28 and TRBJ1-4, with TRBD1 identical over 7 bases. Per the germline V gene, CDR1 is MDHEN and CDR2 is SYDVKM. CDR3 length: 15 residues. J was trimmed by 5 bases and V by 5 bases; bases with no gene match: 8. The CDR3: CASSASGGWNEKLFF. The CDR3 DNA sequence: TGTGCCAGCAGTGCATCAGGGGGATGGAATGAAAAACTGTTTTTT.

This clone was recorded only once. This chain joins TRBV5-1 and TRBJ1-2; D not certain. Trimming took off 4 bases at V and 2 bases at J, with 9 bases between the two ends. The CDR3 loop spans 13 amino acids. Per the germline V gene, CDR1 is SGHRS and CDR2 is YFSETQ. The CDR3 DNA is TGCGCCAGCAGCCCCGACGGGAACTATGGCTACACCTTC. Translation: CASSPDGNYGYTF.

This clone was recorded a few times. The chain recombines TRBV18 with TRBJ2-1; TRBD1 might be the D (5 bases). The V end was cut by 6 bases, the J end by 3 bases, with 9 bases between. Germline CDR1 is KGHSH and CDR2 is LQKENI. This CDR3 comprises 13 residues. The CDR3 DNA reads TGTGCCAGCTCCCTAGGGGACTACAATGAGCAGTTCTTC. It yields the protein CASSLGDYNEQFF.

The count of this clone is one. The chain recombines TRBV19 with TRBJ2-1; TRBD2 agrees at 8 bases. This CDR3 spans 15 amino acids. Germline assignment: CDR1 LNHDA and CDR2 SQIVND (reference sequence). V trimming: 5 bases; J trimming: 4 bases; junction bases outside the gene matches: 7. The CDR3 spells CASSSPGTRYNEQFF. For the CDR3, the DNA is TGTGCCAGTAGTTCTCCAGGGACTAGATACAATGAGCAGTTCTTC.

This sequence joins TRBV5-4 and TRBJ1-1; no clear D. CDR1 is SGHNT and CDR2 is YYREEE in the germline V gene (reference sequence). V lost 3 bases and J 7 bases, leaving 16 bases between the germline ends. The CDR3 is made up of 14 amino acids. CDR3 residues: CASSSSSARIEAFF. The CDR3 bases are TGTGCCAGCAGCTCCTCATCGGCCAGGATTGAAGCTTTCTTT.

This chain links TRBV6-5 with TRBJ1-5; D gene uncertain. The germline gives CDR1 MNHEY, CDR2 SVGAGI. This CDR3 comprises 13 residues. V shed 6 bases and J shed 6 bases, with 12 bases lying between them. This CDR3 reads CASSHSFGQPQHF. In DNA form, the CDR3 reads TGTGCCAGCAGCCACTCTTTTGGTCAGCCCCAGCATTTT.

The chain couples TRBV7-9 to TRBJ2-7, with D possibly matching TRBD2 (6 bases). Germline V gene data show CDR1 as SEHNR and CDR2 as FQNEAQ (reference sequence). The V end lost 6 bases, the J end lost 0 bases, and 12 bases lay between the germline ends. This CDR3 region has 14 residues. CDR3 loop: CASSSGGLSYEQYF. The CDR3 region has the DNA TGTGCCAGCAGTAGCGGTGGCCTCTCCTACGAGCAGTACTTC.

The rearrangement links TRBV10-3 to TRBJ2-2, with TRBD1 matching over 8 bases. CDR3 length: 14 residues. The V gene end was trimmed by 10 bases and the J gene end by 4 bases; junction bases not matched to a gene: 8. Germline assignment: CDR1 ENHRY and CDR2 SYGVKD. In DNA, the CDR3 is TGTGCCACCCAAGACAGGGGATTCACCGGGGAGCTGTTTTTT. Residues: CATQDRGFTGELFF.

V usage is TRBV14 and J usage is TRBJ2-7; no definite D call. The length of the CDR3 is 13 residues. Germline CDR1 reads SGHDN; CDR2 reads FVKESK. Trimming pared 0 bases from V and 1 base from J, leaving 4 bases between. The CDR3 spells CASSQDRSYEQYF. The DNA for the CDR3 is TGTGCCAGCAGCCAAGACCGGTCCTACGAGCAGTACTTC. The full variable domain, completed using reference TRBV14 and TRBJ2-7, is EAGVTQFPSHSVIEKGQTVTLRCDPISGHDNLYWYRRVMGKEIKFLLHFVKESKQDESGMPNNRFLAERTGGTYSTLKVQPAELEDSGVYFCASSQDRSYEQYFGPGTRLTVT.

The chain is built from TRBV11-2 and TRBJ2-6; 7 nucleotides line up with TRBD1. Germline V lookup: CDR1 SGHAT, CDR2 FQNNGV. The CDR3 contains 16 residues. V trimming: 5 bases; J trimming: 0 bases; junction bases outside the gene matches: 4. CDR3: CASSRHRGSGANVLTF. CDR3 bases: TGTGCCAGCAGCCGACACAGGGGCTCTGGGGCCAACGTCCTGACTTTC.

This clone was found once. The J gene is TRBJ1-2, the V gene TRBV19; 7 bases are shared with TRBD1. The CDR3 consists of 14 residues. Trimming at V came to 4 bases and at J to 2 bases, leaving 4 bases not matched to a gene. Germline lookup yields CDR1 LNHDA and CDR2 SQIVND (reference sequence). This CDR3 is CASSSRDSNYGYTF. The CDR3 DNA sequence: TGTGCCAGTAGTAGCCGGGACAGCAACTATGGCTACACCTTC.

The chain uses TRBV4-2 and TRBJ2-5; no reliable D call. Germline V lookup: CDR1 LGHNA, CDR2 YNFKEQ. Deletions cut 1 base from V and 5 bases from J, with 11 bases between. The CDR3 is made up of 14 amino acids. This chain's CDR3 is CASSQGLSVETQYF. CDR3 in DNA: TGTGCCAGCAGCCAAGGGCTCAGCGTGGAGACCCAGTACTTC.